What follows is one T cell receptor beta chain and its context. The antigen remains undetermined. The data stem from a study of post-analysis software for immune sequencing data. The study's findings and limits: Five or six TRBV segments were significantly more frequent in patients than in controls. TRBV5-6, TRBV5-1 and TRBV20-1 were among these segments. Patients with multiple sclerosis recorded significantly lower normalized Chao1 diversity than controls, the study found.

Built from TCR beta cDNA, the libraries had unique molecular identifiers in them. TCRdb re-analysed the PCR reads in MiXCR, keeping a single row per CDR3 protein. The repertoire holds roughly 800,000 distinct CDR3 sequences, with less than 35% as singletons. The CDR3 sequence is 14 residues long. The ends lost 3 bases at V and 6 bases at J; junction bases unmatched: 8. Germline V gives CDR1 SGDLS, CDR2 YYNGEE. This receptor was obtained from a girl aged 10-17 years with multiple sclerosis. The rearrangement joins TRBV9 to TRBJ1-2; TRBD1 aligns across 7 bases. The sample was blood. The CDR3 spells CASSADRAWNGYTF. The CDR3 DNA is TGTGCCAGCAGCGCAGACAGGGCTTGGAATGGCTACACCTTC.